The source of this T cell receptor (beta chain) is a study of beta chain features in type 1 diabetes. Study background: Age and gender were similar between patients and healthy donors, as were cell yields.

The study reverse transcribed the entire isolated RNA, so it sequenced expressed TCRB transcripts. Data came from immunoSEQ multiplex PCR; TCRdb stores just in-frame clones and leaves some out. The data hold some 500,000 clones, with 10% to 12% observed a single time. The CDR3 has 15 residues. Trimming shortened V by 0 bases and J by 5 bases, and 12 bases separated the two germline ends. Germline loops: CDR1 SGHRS, CDR2 YFSETQ. Points from the study as a whole: cDNA-based reads could over-represent cells with high TCR expression.

This clone showed up just a few times. The target antigen is unknown. The chain combines TRBV5-1 with TRBJ1-5; TRBD1 is a possible D gene (6 bases). The specimen was naive CD4+ T cells from blood. This sequence was found in a young woman in good health. CDR3 protein: CASSLGAGEDQPQHF. The CDR3 DNA reads TGCGCCAGCAGCTTGGGGGCAGGGGAGGATCAGCCCCAGCATTTT.